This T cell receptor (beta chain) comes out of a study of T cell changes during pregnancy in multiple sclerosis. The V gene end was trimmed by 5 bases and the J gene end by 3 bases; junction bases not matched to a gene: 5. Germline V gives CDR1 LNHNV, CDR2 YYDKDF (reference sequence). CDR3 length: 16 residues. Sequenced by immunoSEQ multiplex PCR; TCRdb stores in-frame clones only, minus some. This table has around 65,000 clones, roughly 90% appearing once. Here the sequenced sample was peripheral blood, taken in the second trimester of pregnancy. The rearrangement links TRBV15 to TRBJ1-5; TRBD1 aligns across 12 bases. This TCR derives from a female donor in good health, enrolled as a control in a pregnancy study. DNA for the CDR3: TGTGCCACCAGCGGGGGACAGGGGGCCTTCAATCAGCCCCAGCATTTT. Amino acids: CATSGGQGAFNQPQHF.